This TCR beta chain was observed in a study of technical replicates of blood from a few donors. Assay used: immunoSEQ multiplex PCR; TCRdb lists only in-frame clones, some missing. The sample includes some 77,000 clones, about 86% of them seen just once. The length of the CDR3 is 15 residues. The V end lost 0 bases, the J end lost 5 bases, and 13 bases lay between the germline ends. In germline, CDR1 is LNHNV, CDR2 YYDKDF (reference sequence). The source material was PBMCs. The chain recombines TRBV15 with TRBJ1-2, with D possibly matching TRBD1 (6 bases). The receptor's source is a human donor in good health. Some clones in this sample may be carry-over from other donors' samples. Here the CDR3 reads CATSRDLRQVYGYTF. Here the CDR3 DNA reads TGTGCCACCAGCAGAGATTTACGACAGGTTTATGGCTACACCTTC.